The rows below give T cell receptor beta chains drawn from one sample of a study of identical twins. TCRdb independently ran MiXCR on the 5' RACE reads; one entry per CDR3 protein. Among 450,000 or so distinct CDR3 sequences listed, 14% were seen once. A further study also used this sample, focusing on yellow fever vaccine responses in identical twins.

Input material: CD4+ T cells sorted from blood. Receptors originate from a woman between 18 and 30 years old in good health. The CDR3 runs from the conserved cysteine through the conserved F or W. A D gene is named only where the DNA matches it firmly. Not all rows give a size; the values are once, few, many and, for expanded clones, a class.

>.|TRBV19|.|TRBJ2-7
TGTGCCACACAGGGAATCTCCTACGAGCAGTACTTC
CATQGISYEQYF
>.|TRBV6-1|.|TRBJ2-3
TGTGCCAGCAGTGAAGGAGGCATTACCACAGATACGCAGTATTTT
CASSEGGITTDTQYF
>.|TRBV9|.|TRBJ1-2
TGTGCCAGCAGCGTAATAGATAACTATGGCTACACCTTC
CASSVIDNYGYTF
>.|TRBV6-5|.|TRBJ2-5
TGTGCCAGCAGTTCCCCCGTGCCAGGACAAGAGACCCAGTACTTC
CASSSPVPGQETQYF
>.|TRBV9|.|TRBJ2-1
TGTGCCAGCAGCGTAGACACCGCGCCGCGGGAGCAGTTCTTC
CASSVDTAPREQFF
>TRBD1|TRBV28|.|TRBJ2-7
TGTGCCAGCCTTCAGACAGGGGCCTTCTACGAGCAGTACTTC
CASLQTGAFYEQYF
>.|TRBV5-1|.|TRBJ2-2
TGCGCCAGCAGCTTGGCCCAGGGAACTTTCACCGGGGAGCTGTTTTTT
CASSLAQGTFTGELFF
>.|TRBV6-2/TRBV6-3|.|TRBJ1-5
TGTGCCAGCAGTTACCTGAATCAGCCCCAGCATTTT
CASSYLNQPQHF
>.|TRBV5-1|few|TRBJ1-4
TGCGCCAGCAGCGCAAACGGACAGACTCATAATGAAAAACTGTTTTTT
CASSANGQTHNEKLFF
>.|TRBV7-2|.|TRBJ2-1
TGTGCCAGCAGCTTACCGGCGGTCCCTCAACAGTTCTTC
CASSLPAVPQQFF
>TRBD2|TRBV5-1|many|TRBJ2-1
TGCGCCAGCAGCAAAGGAGCGGGAGGTGAGGGTGAGCAGTTCTTC
CASSKGAGGEGEQFF